This is a list of T cell receptor beta chains from one sample in a study of blood T cell repertoires in COVID-19. Using immunoSEQ multiplex PCR, the repertoire was profiled, and TCRdb retains in-frame clones only, with some absent. The sample has under 250,000 clones, around four fifths seen once; the top ten hold around 4%. Sequencing was carried out using peripheral blood. These receptors all come from a man aged 50 or older with acute or convalescent COVID-19. CDR3s include the opening cysteine and the closing phenylalanine or tryptophan. Fields, in order: CDR3 length, clone size, V gene, D gene, J gene, CDR3 DNA, CDR3 protein. A D gene is named only where the DNA matches it firmly. Size tells how often a clone was seen (once, few, many) or the class of an expanded clone, and some rows leave it out.

length: 15
size: -
V: TRBV7-2
D: -
J: TRBJ1-4
DNA: TGTGCCAGCAGCCCGACGGGAGCCTTCTTTGGAAAACTGTTTTTT
CDR3: CASSPTGAFFGKLFF

length: 14
size: -
V: TRBV27
D: -
J: TRBJ1-1
DNA: TGTGCCAGCAGGCAAGGGGCCTCGAACACTGAAGCTTTCTTT
CDR3: CASRQGASNTEAFF

length: 11
size: -
V: TRBV6-5
D: -
J: TRBJ1-2
DNA: TGTGCCAGCAGTTTCAGGGGTGGCTACACCTTC
CDR3: CASSFRGGYTF

length: 15
size: -
V: TRBV11-3
D: -
J: TRBJ2-2
DNA: TGTGCCAGCAGCCTCCCGGGACAGCGGGTCGGGGAGCTGTTTTTT
CDR3: CASSLPGQRVGELFF

length: 14
size: -
V: TRBV27
D: TRBD1
J: TRBJ2-7
DNA: TGTGCCAGCAGTCTCGACAGGGGCTCCTACGAGCAGTACTTC
CDR3: CASSLDRGSYEQYF

length: 15
size: -
V: TRBV9
D: TRBD2
J: TRBJ2-7
DNA: TGTGCCAGCAGCGCCGGACTAGCGGGAAACTACGAGCAGTACTTC
CDR3: CASSAGLAGNYEQYF

length: 16
size: -
V: TRBV7-3
D: TRBD2
J: TRBJ2-3
DNA: TGTGCCAGCAGCTACCGACTAGCGGGAGGGCCAGATACGCAGTATTTT
CDR3: CASSYRLAGGPDTQYF

length: 14
size: once
V: TRBV7-3
D: TRBD1
J: TRBJ2-1
DNA: TGTGCCAGCAGCTTGAAATCAGGGGGCAATGAGCAGTTCTTC
CDR3: CASSLKSGGNEQFF

length: 15
size: -
V: TRBV24-1
D: TRBD2
J: TRBJ2-1
DNA: TGTGCCACCAGTGATTTGGCGGGAGGTAGATATGAGCAGTTCTTC
CDR3: CATSDLAGGRYEQFF

length: 14
size: -
V: TRBV5-1
D: -
J: TRBJ1-2
DNA: TGCGCCAGCAGCTTTGACCAGGGGATCTATGGCTACACCTTC
CDR3: CASSFDQGIYGYTF

length: 13
size: many
V: TRBV5-4
D: -
J: TRBJ2-2
DNA: TGTGCCAGCAGCTTGGACGGGGCCGGGGAGCTGTTTTTT
CDR3: CASSLDGAGELFF

length: 14
size: -
V: TRBV4-1
D: TRBD1
J: TRBJ1-1
DNA: TGCGCCAGCAGCCATACAGGGGCGAACACTGAAGCTTTCTTT
CDR3: CASSHTGANTEAFF

length: 15
size: -
V: TRBV10-3
D: -
J: TRBJ1-5
DNA: TGTGCCATCAGTGAACTTCAGGGTAGCAATCAGCCCCAGCATTTT
CDR3: CAISELQGSNQPQHF

length: 16
size: -
V: TRBV2
D: -
J: TRBJ2-5
DNA: TGTGCCAGCACTTATAACCCATTGGCGGGGAGAGAGACCCAGTACTTC
CDR3: CASTYNPLAGRETQYF

length: 16
size: -
V: TRBV5-1
D: TRBD2
J: TRBJ2-1
DNA: TGCGCCAGCAGCCCGCGAGAAGCGGGAGGGCGGAATGAGCAGTTCTTC
CDR3: CASSPREAGGRNEQFF

length: 15
size: -
V: TRBV5-4
D: -
J: TRBJ2-2
DNA: TGTGCCAGCAGCTTGCTCGGACTGAACACCGGGGAGCTGTTTTTT
CDR3: CASSLLGLNTGELFF

length: 12
size: -
V: TRBV30
D: -
J: TRBJ2-7
DNA: TGTGCCTGGTCAGGTGATCACTACGAGCAGTACTTC
CDR3: CAWSGDHYEQYF

length: 16
size: -
V: TRBV18
D: -
J: TRBJ2-6
DNA: TGTGCCAGCTCGCCTACAGGGTACCCTGGGGCCAACGTCCTGACTTTC
CDR3: CASSPTGYPGANVLTF

length: 12
size: -
V: TRBV10-2
D: -
J: TRBJ1-2
DNA: TGCGCCACCAAAAGAGAGGTTGGCGGCTACACCTTC
CDR3: CATKREVGGYTF

length: 15
size: once
V: TRBV2
D: -
J: TRBJ2-1
DNA: TGTGCCAGCAGTGAGGACAGAATAACCTACAATGAGCAGTTCTTC
CDR3: CASSEDRITYNEQFF

length: 15
size: -
V: TRBV5-1
D: TRBD1
J: TRBJ1-2
DNA: TGCGCCAGCAGCCCGCGGACAGGAGCTAACTATGGCTACACCTTC
CDR3: CASSPRTGANYGYTF

length: 15
size: -
V: TRBV28
D: TRBD1
J: TRBJ1-5
DNA: TGTGCCAGCTTTGGAGGGACAGTTAGCAATCAGCCCCAGCATTTT
CDR3: CASFGGTVSNQPQHF

length: 16
size: -
V: TRBV6-2/TRBV6-3
D: TRBD1
J: TRBJ1-5
DNA: TGTGCCAGCAGTTACAGGGGGCTTTCAAGCAATCAGCCCCAGCATTTT
CDR3: CASSYRGLSSNQPQHF

length: 15
size: -
V: TRBV27
D: -
J: TRBJ2-1
DNA: TGTGCCAGCGTCCTGGGGGGCGGGAGAAGGAATGAGCAGTTCTTC
CDR3: CASVLGGGRRNEQFF

length: 15
size: -
V: TRBV3-1/TRBV3-2
D: -
J: TRBJ1-2
DNA: TGTGCCAGCAGCCAAGAGGGGGGGGCTCGTAATGGCTACACCTTC
CDR3: CASSQEGGARNGYTF

length: 14
size: -
V: TRBV10-1
D: -
J: TRBJ2-7
DNA: TGCGCCAGCAGTGAGGGGGGGTTTCCTGGCGAGCAGTACTTC
CDR3: CASSEGGFPGEQYF

length: 14
size: -
V: TRBV3-1/TRBV3-2
D: TRBD1
J: TRBJ1-4
DNA: TGTGCCAGCAGCCCGACAGGGGTTCGTGAAAAACTGTTTTTT
CDR3: CASSPTGVREKLFF

length: 17
size: -
V: TRBV5-6
D: -
J: TRBJ2-2
DNA: TGTGCCAGCAGCCCACTACCACAGGGCGGAGTGGCCGGGGAGCTGTTTTTT
CDR3: CASSPLPQGGVAGELFF

length: 12
size: -
V: TRBV3-1/TRBV3-2
D: -
J: TRBJ1-2
DNA: TGTGCCAGCAGCCAAGTAAGGGGTGGCTACACCTTC
CDR3: CASSQVRGGYTF

length: 14
size: -
V: TRBV7-3
D: TRBD2
J: TRBJ2-3
DNA: TGTGCCAGCACCCGTAGCGGGGGGACAGATACGCAGTATTTT
CDR3: CASTRSGGTDTQYF

length: 15
size: -
V: TRBV2
D: TRBD1
J: TRBJ1-5
DNA: TGTGCCAGCAGTGAAAGGGGACAGGGCCATCAGCCCCAGCATTTT
CDR3: CASSERGQGHQPQHF

length: 13
size: once
V: TRBV28
D: -
J: TRBJ2-5
DNA: TGTGCCAGCAGGGGTACAGGGAGAGAGACCCAGTACTTC
CDR3: CASRGTGRETQYF

length: 17
size: -
V: TRBV10-3
D: TRBD1
J: TRBJ2-7
DNA: TGTGCCATCAGTGAGATAGGTGGACAGGGTGGAAGGGGCGAGCAGTACTTC
CDR3: CAISEIGGQGGRGEQYF

length: 11
size: -
V: TRBV20-1
D: -
J: TRBJ1-2
DNA: TGCAGTGCTGGCAGTAACTATGGCTACACCTTC
CDR3: CSAGSNYGYTF

length: 13
size: -
V: TRBV6-5
D: -
J: TRBJ1-5
DNA: TGTGCCAGCAGCACAGCCCCTGACCAGCCCCAGCATTTT
CDR3: CASSTAPDQPQHF

length: 16
size: -
V: TRBV7-8
D: TRBD2
J: TRBJ2-1
DNA: TGTGCCAGCAGCTTAGATATGGCGGGGGGGGACAATGAGCAGTTCTTC
CDR3: CASSLDMAGGDNEQFF

length: 14
size: once
V: TRBV6-1
D: TRBD2
J: TRBJ2-1
DNA: TGTGCCAGCAGTGAATCGGGTAGCGGGAGCGGGCAGTTCTTC
CDR3: CASSESGSGSGQFF

length: 16
size: -
V: TRBV5-1
D: TRBD2
J: TRBJ2-3
DNA: TGCGCCAGCAGCTCAGGACTAGCGGGGACCACAGATACGCAGTATTTT
CDR3: CASSSGLAGTTDTQYF

length: 12
size: -
V: TRBV5-1
D: TRBD1
J: TRBJ2-7
DNA: TGCGCCAGCAGCGTGGACAGGTACGAGCAGTACTTC
CDR3: CASSVDRYEQYF

length: 13
size: -
V: TRBV2
D: TRBD1
J: TRBJ1-1
DNA: TGTGCCAGCAGCCGACAGGGGAACACTGAAGCTTTCTTT
CDR3: CASSRQGNTEAFF

length: 14
size: -
V: TRBV6-5
D: -
J: TRBJ1-1
DNA: TGTGCCAGCAGTTACCCCGGTGGAGGAACTGAAGCTTTCTTT
CDR3: CASSYPGGGTEAFF

length: 15
size: -
V: TRBV9
D: TRBD1
J: TRBJ2-5
DNA: TGTGCCAGCAGCGTAGCGGGACAGCTTCAAGAGACCCAGTACTTC
CDR3: CASSVAGQLQETQYF

length: 16
size: -
V: TRBV2
D: TRBD2
J: TRBJ2-7
DNA: TGTGCCAGCAGTGAAACTAGCGGGGGGATCTCCTACGAGCAGTACTTC
CDR3: CASSETSGGISYEQYF

length: 15
size: -
V: TRBV5-1
D: TRBD2
J: TRBJ2-5
DNA: TGCGCCAGCAGCTGGGGAGCGGGAGGGGTGGAGACCCAGTACTTC
CDR3: CASSWGAGGVETQYF

length: 13
size: -
V: TRBV2
D: -
J: TRBJ1-2
DNA: TGTGCCAGCAGTAACTACCAGGGCAGAGGCTACACCTTC
CDR3: CASSNYQGRGYTF

length: 13
size: -
V: TRBV5-1
D: -
J: TRBJ2-1
DNA: TGCGCCAGCAGCTCTCCAGGCAACAATGAGCAGTTCTTC
CDR3: CASSSPGNNEQFF

length: 16
size: -
V: TRBV7-9
D: -
J: TRBJ2-7
DNA: TGTGCCAGCAGCTCGTTGTCTGAGGGAAGGCGCGACGAGCAGTACTTC
CDR3: CASSSLSEGRRDEQYF

length: 15
size: -
V: TRBV7-8
D: -
J: TRBJ2-6
DNA: TGTGCCAGCAGCTTGGACAGCTCTGGGGCCAACGTCCTGACTTTC
CDR3: CASSLDSSGANVLTF

length: 15
size: once
V: TRBV9
D: TRBD2
J: TRBJ2-7
DNA: TGTGCCAGCAGCGAGTCGGGTAGCGGGCTTTACGAGCAGTACTTC
CDR3: CASSESGSGLYEQYF

length: 12
size: few
V: TRBV3-1/TRBV3-2
D: -
J: TRBJ1-2
DNA: TGTGCCAGCAGCTTTGGGCTTTATGGCTACACCTTC
CDR3: CASSFGLYGYTF

length: 13
size: -
V: TRBV7-9
D: -
J: TRBJ1-5
DNA: TGTGCCAGCAGCTTCCGGGAGGATCAGCCCCAGCATTTT
CDR3: CASSFREDQPQHF

length: 18
size: once
V: TRBV28
D: -
J: TRBJ1-5
DNA: TGTGCCAGCAGTTTGAGGCAGGGCGCCGGGGGAGGCAATCAGCCCCAGCATTTT
CDR3: CASSLRQGAGGGNQPQHF

length: 11
size: -
V: TRBV3-1/TRBV3-2
D: TRBD2
J: TRBJ2-5
DNA: TGTGCCAGCAGCCAGGGGGGACTAGGGTACTTC
CDR3: CASSQGGLGYF

length: 15
size: -
V: TRBV2
D: -
J: TRBJ2-1
DNA: TGTGCCAGCAAAACCGGGACACCTACCTACAATGAGCAGTTCTTC
CDR3: CASKTGTPTYNEQFF

length: 12
size: -
V: TRBV6-5
D: -
J: TRBJ1-4
DNA: TGTGCCAGCACGCCCGGAGGTGAAAAACTGTTTTTT
CDR3: CASTPGGEKLFF

length: 16
size: -
V: TRBV5-1
D: TRBD2
J: TRBJ2-1
DNA: TGCGCCAGCAGCTTTACCGGGACTAGCGCAGACAATGAGCAGTTCTTC
CDR3: CASSFTGTSADNEQFF

length: 15
size: -
V: TRBV3-1/TRBV3-2
D: TRBD1
J: TRBJ2-2
DNA: TGTGCCAGCAGCCAAAGGGGGCAGGAAACCGGGGAGCTGTTTTTT
CDR3: CASSQRGQETGELFF

length: 15
size: -
V: TRBV6-5
D: TRBD1
J: TRBJ2-2
DNA: TGTGCCAGCAGTAGGACAGGGATTATGGCCGGGGAGCTGTTTTTT
CDR3: CASSRTGIMAGELFF

length: 13
size: -
V: TRBV6-5
D: TRBD2
J: TRBJ2-3
DNA: TGTGCCAGCAAGGGCGGGGGGACAGATACGCAGTATTTT
CDR3: CASKGGGTDTQYF